This T cell receptor (beta chain) came from a study of shared T cell receptors in the human thymus. The repertoire was sequenced with immunoSEQ multiplex PCR; TCRdb's copy has only in-frame clones and lacks some. The repertoire has under 700,000 clones, around 82% of them found once; the top ten carry 0.01% to 0.015%. Trimming cost V 7 bases and J 3 bases, with 6 bases left between them. Germline V gene data show CDR1 as MNHEY and CDR2 as SVGAGI. The CDR3 sequence is 12 residues long. These data also formed part of another study, on human thymus T cells. That publication notes: Congenital heart defects were the reason for the corrective surgery that the donors, healthy Finnish infants, were having. Thymic tissue was derived from resections collected during corrective heart surgery. There appeared to be biased usage of V and J genes in thymic and blood repertoires. Among unrelated individuals, related research reported thymic repertoires that overlapped highly.

The TCR originated in a boy in the first two years of life with a congenital heart defect. The V gene is TRBV6-5, the J gene TRBJ1-4; tentative D call: TRBD1 (5 bases). The sequencing sample was made of thymocytes. CDR3 loop: CASTGANEKLFF. In DNA form, the CDR3 reads TGTGCCAGCACGGGGGCTAATGAAAAACTGTTTTTT.